Listed below are T cell receptor beta chains from one sample, sequenced in a study of neurological immune-mediated disorders. TCRdb used MiXCR to reprocess the 5' RACE reads, holding one entry per CDR3 protein. The sample includes 55,000 to 75,000 distinct CDR3 sequences, roughly 5.6% of them seen just once. The sample consisted of PBMCs. Receptors were obtained from a young woman with multiple sclerosis. CDR3s include the opening cysteine and the closing phenylalanine or tryptophan. The D gene is left open where the match is weak. Some rows mark clone size as missing; the rest say once, few, many or name a class of expanded clone.

D gene	clone size	V gene	J gene	CDR3 DNA	CDR3 protein
TRBD1	few	TRBV5-1	TRBJ1-2	TGCGCCAGCAGCACCGGGACAGTAAAAAACTATGGCTACACCTTC	CASSTGTVKNYGYTF
TRBD2	NA	TRBV20-1	TRBJ2-7	TGCAGTGCTCATGGACTAGCGGGGGACGAGCAGTACTTC	CSAHGLAGDEQYF
NA	many	TRBV6-6	TRBJ2-7	TGTGCCAGCAGATCCCTCGGCGCTAGCTCCTACGAGCAGTACTTC	CASRSLGASSYEQYF
NA	NA	TRBV7-9	TRBJ1-5	TGTGCCAGCAGCCTTCGGGGTCAGCCCCAGCATTTT	CASSLRGQPQHF
TRBD1	few	TRBV24-1	TRBJ2-2	TGTGCCACCAGTGATACTGGACAGGGTAAACCCGGGGAGCTGTTTTTT	CATSDTGQGKPGELFF
NA	few	TRBV10-2	TRBJ1-2	TGCGCCAGCAGTGAGTCGGAGCAGGGAGGGAGCTACACCTTC	CASSESEQGGSYTF
TRBD2	many	TRBV4-1	TRBJ2-2	TGCGCCAGCAGCCCCCAGCGGGGATACACCGGGGAGCTGTTTTTT	CASSPQRGYTGELFF
NA	few	TRBV20-1	TRBJ2-7	TGCAGTGCTAGTCCCTACAGAGGTTACGAGCAGTACTTC	CSASPYRGYEQYF
NA	NA	TRBV5-6	TRBJ1-4	TGTGCCAGCAGCTTGGCCGCAGGGCAAAGGGAAAAACTGTTTTTT	CASSLAAGQREKLFF
NA	many	TRBV2	TRBJ2-2	TGTGCCAGCAGTGAAGATGCGCGGGTGGGCGGGGAGCTGTTTTTT	CASSEDARVGGELFF
TRBD1	many	TRBV5-1	TRBJ1-5	TGCGCCAGCAGCGAACAGGGGGCTAGCAATCAGCCCCAGCATTTT	CASSEQGASNQPQHF
TRBD1	few	TRBV12-3/TRBV12-4	TRBJ1-4	TGTGCCAGCAGTTCCAGGGGGAATGGAGAAAAACTGTTTTTT	CASSSRGNGEKLFF
TRBD1	many	TRBV20-1	TRBJ1-5	TGCAGTGCTAGCGGACAGGGGTTTAGCAATCAGCCCCAGCATTTT	CSASGQGFSNQPQHF
TRBD1	NA	TRBV19	TRBJ1-5	TGTGCCAGTACGAAGGGACAGGGCCTCAGGAACAATCAGCCCCAGAATTTT	CASTKGQGLRNNQPQNF
TRBD1	many	TRBV15	TRBJ1-6	TGTGCCACCAGCAGAGACGGACAGGGGACAAATTCACCCCTCCACTTT	CATSRDGQGTNSPLHF
NA	many	TRBV12-3/TRBV12-4	TRBJ2-3	TGTGCCAGCAGGGAGGGGTCTTATACGCAGTATTTT	CASREGSYTQYF
NA	many	TRBV12-3/TRBV12-4	TRBJ1-2	TGTGCCAGCAGTTTCGGCCACCAGGGAGCAACCTACACCTTC	CASSFGHQGATYTF
NA	few	TRBV20-1	TRBJ2-5	TGCAGTGCAGCCATATCGCACCGAAGGGAGACCCAGTACTTC	CSAAISHRRETQYF
NA	NA	TRBV12-3/TRBV12-4	TRBJ2-6	TGTGCCAGCAGAATGTCTGGGGCCAACGTCCTGACTTTC	CASRMSGANVLTF
TRBD1	many	TRBV9	TRBJ2-4	TGTGCCAGCAGCGAGAGGGGACAGGGAAACATTCAGTACTTC	CASSERGQGNIQYF
TRBD1	NA	TRBV5-1	TRBJ2-7	TGCGCCAGCAGCTTGGGGGACAGGGTATCCGAGCAGTACTTC	CASSLGDRVSEQYF
NA	many	TRBV12-3/TRBV12-4	TRBJ1-1	TGTGCCAGCAGACCTGGTTGGGGAAGCACTGAAGCTTTCTTT	CASRPGWGSTEAFF
NA	NA	TRBV30	TRBJ1-2	TGTGCCTGGAGTGTCGGGAACCTTCGTACCACTTACACCTTC	CAWSVGNLRTTYTF
NA	few	TRBV20-1	TRBJ1-1	TGCAGTGCTAGAGATCTCGGAAAGGGCACTGAAGCTTTCTTT	CSARDLGKGTEAFF
TRBD1	many	TRBV5-1	TRBJ1-1	TGCGCCAGCAGCACAGGACAGGGGGCATACACTGAAGCTTTCTTT	CASSTGQGAYTEAFF
NA	many	TRBV6-1	TRBJ2-3	TGTGCCAGCAGTGAACTGGGGCCGAGCACAGATACGCAGTATTTT	CASSELGPSTDTQYF
TRBD2	NA	TRBV7-6	TRBJ2-3	TGTGCCAGCAGCCCCTTGGCCGGGGGGGCATCAGATACGCAGTATTTT	CASSPLAGGASDTQYF
NA	many	TRBV12-3/TRBV12-4	TRBJ2-7	TGTGCCACCCGGGGAGCGGCAGGCGAGCAGTACTTC	CATRGAAGEQYF
NA	NA	TRBV19	TRBJ1-1	TGTGCCAGTAGTGACCCCCAGGTCAACACTGAAGCTTTCTTT	CASSDPQVNTEAFF
NA	many	TRBV7-9	TRBJ2-2	TGTGCCAGCAGCATACAGCGAACGGAGCTGTTTTTT	CASSIQRTELFF
NA	many	TRBV20-1	TRBJ2-7	TGCAGTGCTAGCACATCGGCCAAAACCTACGAGCAGTACTTC	CSASTSAKTYEQYF
TRBD2	NA	TRBV4-2	TRBJ2-1	TGTGCCAGCAGCCAAGCGGTCCTCACTAGCGGGTACAATGAGCAGTTCTTC	CASSQAVLTSGYNEQFF